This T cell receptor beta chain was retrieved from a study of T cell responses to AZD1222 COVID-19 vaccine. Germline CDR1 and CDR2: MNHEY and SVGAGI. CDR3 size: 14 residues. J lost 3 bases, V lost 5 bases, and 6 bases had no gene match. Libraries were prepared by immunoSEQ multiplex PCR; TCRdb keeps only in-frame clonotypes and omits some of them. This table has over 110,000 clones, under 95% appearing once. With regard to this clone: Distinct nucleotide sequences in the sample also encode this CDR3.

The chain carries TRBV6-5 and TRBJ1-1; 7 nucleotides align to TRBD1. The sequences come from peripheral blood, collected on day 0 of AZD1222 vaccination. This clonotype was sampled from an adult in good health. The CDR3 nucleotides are TGTGCCAGCAGTCTCCGACAGGGAGACACTGAAGCTTTCTTT. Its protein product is CASSLRQGDTEAFF.